A single sample is the source of the 13 T cell receptor beta chains below, sequenced in a study of T cell repertoires in cytomegalovirus infection. MiXCR was run by TCRdb on the reads, yielding one entry per CDR3 protein. The table has approximately 130,000 distinct CDR3 sequences, approximately 8.8% seen once; the top ten hold about 9.5%. The sample consisted of PBMCs. The source is a human donor in good health (CMV status not recorded). Some clones in this sample may be carry-over from other donors' samples.

This clonotype was recorded at least ten times. The chain joins TRBV27 to TRBJ2-3; maybe TRBD2 (7 bases). The V gene's germline CDR1 is MNHEY and CDR2 SMNVEV (reference sequence). The CDR3 is 17 residues long. V gave up 7 bases and J gave up 2 bases, with 22 bases separating them. The CDR3 DNA reads TGTGCCAGCACAGGGGCCCCAGCGGGGCGACCCACAGATACGCAGTATTTT. It is translated as CASTGAPAGRPTDTQYF.

On this clonotype itself: Possible read error: a much larger clone is one base away. The CDR3 sequence: CASSGSVAKNMQYF. CDR3 in DNA: TGTGCCAGCAGCGGATCAGTAGCCAAAAACATGCAGTACTTC. The chain combines TRBV2 with TRBJ2-4; D is ambiguous. This CDR3 spans 14 amino acids. The V gene's germline CDR1 is SNHLY and CDR2 FYNNEI. The complete variable domain, with remaining parts taken from reference TRBV2 and TRBJ2-4, reads EPEVTQTPSHQVTQMGQEVILRCVPISNHLYFYWYRQILGQKVEFLVSFYNNEISEKSEIFDDQFSVERPDGSNFTLKIRSTKLEDSAMYFCASSGSVAKNMQYFGAGTRLSVL.

This clonotype was detected ten times or more. The V and J genes are TRBV5-1 and TRBJ2-1, with TRBD2 matching over 11 bases. Germline V gene data show CDR1 as SGHRS and CDR2 as YFSETQ. CDR3 size: 15 residues. The ends lost 4 bases at V and 7 bases at J; junction bases unmatched: 7. The CDR3 loop is CASSLLAGVENEQFF. In DNA form, the CDR3 reads TGCGCCAGCAGCCTACTAGCGGGGGTCGAGAATGAGCAGTTCTTC.

As for this clonotype: The junction shows a germline mismatch at one end, possibly a read error. V is TRBV20-1 and J is TRBJ1-3; maybe TRBD1 (6 bases). The CDR3 has 14 residues. Germline values: CDR1 DFQATT, CDR2 SNEGSKA (reference sequence). CDR3 sequence reads: CSARAGDNGNTIYF. CDR3 in DNA: TGCAGTGCCAGAGCAGGGGACAATGGAAACACCATATATTTT.

This clonotype was found many times. The J gene is TRBJ2-6, the V gene TRBV6-5; 8 nucleotides agree with TRBD1. Germline V gene sequence: CDR1 MNHEY, CDR2 SVGAGI. The length of the CDR3 is 18 residues. The V and J ends lost 4 bases and 0 bases, in that order; junction bases with no gene match: 8. CDR3 bases: TGTGCCAGCAGTTTGACAGGGGCATCCTACTCTGGGGCCAACGTCCTGACTTTC. This codes for CASSLTGASYSGANVLTF.

The table lists this clonotype with many counts. V and J are TRBV25-1 and TRBJ2-7; either TRBD1 or TRBD2 may fit D (5 bases each). The CDR3 loop spans 12 amino acids. Germline CDR1 MGHDK, CDR2 SYGVNS. V shed 4 bases and J shed 2 bases, with 6 bases lying between them. CDR3 residues: CASSGDPYEQYF. The CDR3 DNA follows: TGTGCCAGCAGTGGGGACCCCTACGAGCAGTACTTC.

This clonotype showed up many times. The V and J genes are TRBV7-9 and TRBJ2-7; D call uncertain. This CDR3 is 13 amino acids long. The V gene's germline CDR1 is SEHNR and CDR2 FQNEAQ (reference sequence). Between the trimmed V and J ends, which lost 4 bases and 2 bases, there was a span of 9 bases. CDR3 amino acids: CASSSLATYEQYF. CDR3 nucleotides: TGTGCCAGCAGCTCGTTAGCCACCTACGAGCAGTACTTC. Combining the CDR3 with reference TRBV7-9 and TRBJ2-7 gives the whole variable domain DTGVSQNPRHKITKRGQNVTFRCDPISEHNRLYWYRQTLGQGPEFLTYFQNEAQLEKSRLLSDRFSAERPKGSFSTLEIQRTEQGDSAMYLCASSSLATYEQYFGPGTRLTVT.

This clonotype was counted only a few times. The genes are TRBV29-1 and TRBJ2-1, with D possibly being TRBD2 (6 bases). The CDR3 sequence is 11 residues long. Germline V gives CDR1 SQVTM, CDR2 ANQGSEA. Trimming stripped 6 bases from V and 12 bases from J, with 15 bases between. CDR3 loop: CSVRDATRQFF. DNA for the CDR3: TGCAGCGTGCGGGACGCCACACGGCAGTTCTTC.

This clonotype appeared a few times. The chain carries TRBV28 and TRBJ2-7; D assignment may be TRBD1 or TRBD2 (5 bases each). The germline gives CDR1 MDHEN, CDR2 SYDVKM. The CDR3 extends over 15 amino acids. Between the trimmed V and J ends, which lost 6 bases and 6 bases, there was a span of 21 bases. The CDR3 DNA reads as TGTGCCAGCAGCCACAACCGGGACCCCGATCGCGAGCAGTACTTC. This sequence encodes CASSHNRDPDREQYF.

This clonotype turned up a few times. The genes are TRBV15 and TRBJ2-1; D not certain. The CDR3 is made up of 14 amino acids. Trimming removed 5 bases from V and 1 base from J, with 9 bases in between. Germline V gives CDR1 LNHNV, CDR2 YYDKDF (reference sequence). The CDR3 reads CATSDVMSYNEQFF. The CDR3, as DNA: TGTGCCACCAGCGACGTTATGTCCTACAATGAGCAGTTCTTC.

Regarding this clonotype: This could be a read error, since a much larger clone is one nucleotide away. V is TRBV19 and J is TRBJ1-5; D unresolved. Germline-derived CDR1 and CDR2 are LNHDA and SQIVND (reference sequence). The CDR3 runs 14 residues. V lost 5 bases and J 3 bases, leaving 11 bases between the germline ends. CDR3 amino acids: CASSDGTDNQPQHF. For the CDR3, the DNA is TGTGCCAGTAGTGATGGTACCGACAATCAGCCCCAGCATTTT.

This clonotype was observed at least ten times. The chain combines TRBV6-6 with TRBJ1-3; unclear D gene. This CDR3 has 14 residues. The germline V gene encodes CDR1 MNHNY and CDR2 SVGAGI (reference sequence). V was pared by 2 bases and J by 2 bases, with 7 bases between. For the CDR3, the DNA is TGTGCCAGCAGTTACGGAGGGACTGGAAACACCATATATTTT. Encoded protein: CASSYGGTGNTIYF.

This clonotype was found many times. The rearrangement links TRBV11-2 to TRBJ2-2; no clear D gene. Trimming left V 8 bases short and J 4 bases short, with 8 bases between. Germline values: CDR1 SGHAT, CDR2 FQNNGV. The CDR3 contains 12 residues. The chain's CDR3 is CASHPGTGELFF. CDR3 sequence (DNA): TGTGCCAGCCACCCCGGCACCGGGGAGCTGTTTTTT. Full variable domain (missing parts from reference TRBV11-2 and TRBJ2-2): EAGVAQSPRYKIIEKRQSVAFWCNPISGHATLYWYQQILGQGPKLLIQFQNNGVVDDSQLPKDRFSAERLKGVDSTLKIQPAKLEDSAVYLCASHPGTGELFFGEGSRLTVL.